This T cell receptor (beta chain) came from a study of T cell changes during pregnancy in multiple sclerosis (dated 2019 in TCRdb). In terms of the full investigation: In women with multiple sclerosis, the researchers looked at how the T cell repertoire shifted as pregnancy progressed.

V trim: 1 base; J trim: 0 bases; unmatched bases: 9. The CDR3 covers 17 residues, taking in both the cysteine and the phenylalanine. CDR3 DNA only is kept here, 51 bases in frame from base 1. Reading the germline V gene gives CDR1 SGHVS and CDR2 FQNEAQ. Concerning this clone itself: What this receptor recognizes is not known. No quality values exist for individual bases; no much larger clone is one base distant.

The library came from the immunoSEQ multiplex PCR assay. TCRdb carries this immuneACCESS record with in-frame sequences only. Its versions omit some clonotypes, under half of them owing to an unresolved V gene in the studies checked, with the rest unexplained. The sample table holds around 27,000 clones, of which roughly 92% were seen once. The ten largest clonotypes hold around 0.7% of the sample. The TCR sequence derives from a female donor with multiple sclerosis, enrolled in a pregnancy study. The sequence links TRBV7-8 to TRBJ2-7; 7 junctional bases match TRBD1. This sample comprised CD4+ T cells from peripheral blood mononuclear cells, obtained in the first trimester of pregnancy. CDR3 region: CASSLGSYRGNSYEQYF. The nucleotides are TGTGCCAGCAGCTTAGGGTCATACAGGGGCAACTCCTACGAGCAGTACTTC.